This T cell receptor beta chain emerged from a study of cytomegalovirus exposure and HLA in healthy donors. Study details: Prior work identified 117 million unique TCR beta sequences in 150 million to 200 million T cells. Tens of millions of unique TCRs, all from HLA-typed donors, were included in an early release of the data. Study results and caveats: Reports indicate that TCR beta sequences accurately predicted the HLA-A and HLA-B alleles of most subjects.

As concerns this clone: Its antigen is still unknown.

The PCR had 60 Vbeta and 13 Jbeta primers. Libraries were prepared by immunoSEQ multiplex PCR; TCRdb keeps only in-frame clonotypes and omits some of them. The sample lists roughly 200,000 clones; 75% to 80% were seen once. The sample comprised PBMCs. The sequence was collected from a woman in her twenties or thirties in good health and CMV-seropositive.

The DNA for the CDR3 is TGTGCCAGCAGTCAGGGGCAGGGTACAGGCTACACCTTC. Protein product: CASSQGQGTGYTF. The chain combines TRBV2 with TRBJ1-2, with D tentatively TRBD1 (6 bases). The germline V and J ends were trimmed by 5 bases and 8 bases, with 15 bases remaining between them. The germline CDR1 and CDR2 sequences are SNHLY and FYNNEI. This CDR3 comprises 13 residues.